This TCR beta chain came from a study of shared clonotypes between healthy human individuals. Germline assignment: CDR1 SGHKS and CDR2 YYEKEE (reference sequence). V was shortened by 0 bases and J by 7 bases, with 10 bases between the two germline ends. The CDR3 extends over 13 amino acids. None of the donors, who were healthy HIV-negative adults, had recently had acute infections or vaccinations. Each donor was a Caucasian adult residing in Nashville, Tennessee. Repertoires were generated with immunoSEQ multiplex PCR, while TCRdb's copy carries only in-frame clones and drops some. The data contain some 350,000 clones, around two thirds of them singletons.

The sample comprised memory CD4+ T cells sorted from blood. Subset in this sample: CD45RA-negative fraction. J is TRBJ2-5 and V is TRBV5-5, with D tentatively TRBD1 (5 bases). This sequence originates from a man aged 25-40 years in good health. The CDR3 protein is CASSLDRFATQYF. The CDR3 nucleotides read TGTGCCAGCAGCTTGGACAGGTTCGCGACCCAGTACTTC. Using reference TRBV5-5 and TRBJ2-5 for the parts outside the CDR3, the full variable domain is DAGVTQSPTHLIKTRGQQVTLRCSPISGHKSVSWYQQVLGQGPQFIFQYYEKEERGRGNFPDRFSARQFPNYSSELNVNALLLGDSALYLCASSLDRFATQYFGPGTRLLVL.